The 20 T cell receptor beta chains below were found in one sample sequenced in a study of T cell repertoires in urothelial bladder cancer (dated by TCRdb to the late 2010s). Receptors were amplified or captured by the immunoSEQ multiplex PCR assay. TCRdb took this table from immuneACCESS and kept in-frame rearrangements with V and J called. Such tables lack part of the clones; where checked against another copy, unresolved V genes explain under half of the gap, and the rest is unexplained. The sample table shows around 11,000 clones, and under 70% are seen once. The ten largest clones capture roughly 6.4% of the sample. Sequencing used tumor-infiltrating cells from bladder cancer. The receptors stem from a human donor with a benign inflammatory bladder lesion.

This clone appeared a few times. The CDR3 sequence: CASSETGFNYEQYF. Written as DNA, the CDR3 is TGTGCCAGCAGTGAAACAGGGTTTAACTACGAGCAGTACTTC. The chain has TRBV6-1 and TRBJ2-7, with a tentative D call TRBD1 (6 bases). Trimming left V 2 bases short and J 3 bases short, with 11 bases between. The CDR3 consists of 14 residues. CDR1 and CDR2 (germline): MNHNS, SASEGT.

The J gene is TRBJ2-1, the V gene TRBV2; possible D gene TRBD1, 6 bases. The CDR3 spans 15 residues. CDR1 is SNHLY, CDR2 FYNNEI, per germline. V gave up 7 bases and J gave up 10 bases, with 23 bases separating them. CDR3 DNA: TGTGCCAGCAACACACAGGGTAGGGCCGCAGCGGAGCAGTTCTTC. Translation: CASNTQGRAAAEQFF.

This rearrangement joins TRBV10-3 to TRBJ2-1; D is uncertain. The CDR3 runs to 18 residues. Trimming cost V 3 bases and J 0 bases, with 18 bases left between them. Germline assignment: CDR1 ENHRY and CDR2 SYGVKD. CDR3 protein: CAISDPTISRYSYNEQFF. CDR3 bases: TGTGCCATCAGTGACCCCACCATCTCACGCTACTCCTACAATGAGCAGTTCTTC.

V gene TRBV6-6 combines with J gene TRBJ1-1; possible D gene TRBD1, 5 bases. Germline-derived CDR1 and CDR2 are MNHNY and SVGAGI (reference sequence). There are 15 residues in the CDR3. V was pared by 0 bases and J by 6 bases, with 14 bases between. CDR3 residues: CASSYSSGTRAEAFF. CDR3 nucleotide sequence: TGTGCCAGCAGTTACTCCTCCGGGACGCGTGCTGAAGCTTTCTTT.

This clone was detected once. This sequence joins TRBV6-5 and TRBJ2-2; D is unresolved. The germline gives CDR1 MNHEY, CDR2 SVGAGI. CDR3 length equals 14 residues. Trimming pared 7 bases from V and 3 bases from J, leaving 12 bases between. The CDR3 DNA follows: TGTGCCAGCACTCGGTCGTTCCACACCGGGGAGCTGTTTTTT. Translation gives CASTRSFHTGELFF.

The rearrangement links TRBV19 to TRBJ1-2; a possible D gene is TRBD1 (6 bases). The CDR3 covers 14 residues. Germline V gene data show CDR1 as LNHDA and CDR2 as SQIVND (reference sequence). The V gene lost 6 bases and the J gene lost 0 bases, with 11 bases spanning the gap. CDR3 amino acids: CASSWTASNYGYTF. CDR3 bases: TGTGCCAGTAGCTGGACAGCTTCTAACTATGGCTACACCTTC.

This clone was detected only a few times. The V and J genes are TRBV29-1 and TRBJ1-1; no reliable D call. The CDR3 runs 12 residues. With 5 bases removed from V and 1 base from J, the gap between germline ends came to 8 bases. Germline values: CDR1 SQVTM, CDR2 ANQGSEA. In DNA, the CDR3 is TGCAGCGTTCGACACTCGAACACTGAAGCTTTCTTT. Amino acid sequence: CSVRHSNTEAFF.

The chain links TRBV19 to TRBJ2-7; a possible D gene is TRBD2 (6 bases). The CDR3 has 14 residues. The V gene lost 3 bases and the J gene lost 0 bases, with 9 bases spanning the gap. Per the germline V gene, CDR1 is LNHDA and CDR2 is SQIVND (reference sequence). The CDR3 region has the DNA TGTGCCAGTAGTATGGCGGGGCACTCCTACGAGCAGTACTTC. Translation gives CASSMAGHSYEQYF.

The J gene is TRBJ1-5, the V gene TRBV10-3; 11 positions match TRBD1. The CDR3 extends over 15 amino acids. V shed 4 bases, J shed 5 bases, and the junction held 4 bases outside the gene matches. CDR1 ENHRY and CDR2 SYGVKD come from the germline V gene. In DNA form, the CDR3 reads TGTGCCATCAGTGCTGGGACAGGGGGGCATCAGCCCCAGCATTTT. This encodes CAISAGTGGHQPQHF.

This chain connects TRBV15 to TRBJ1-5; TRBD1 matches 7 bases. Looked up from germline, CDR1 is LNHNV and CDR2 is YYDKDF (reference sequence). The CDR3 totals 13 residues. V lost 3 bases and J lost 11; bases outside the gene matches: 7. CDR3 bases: TGTGCCACCAGCAGGGAACCTGGGACAGCCCAGCATTTT. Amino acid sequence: CATSREPGTAQHF.

The CDR3 loop reads CAISESEVARRYF. Written as DNA, the CDR3 is TGTGCCATCAGTGAGTCGGAAGTAGCAAGGCGTTACTTC. The V and J genes are TRBV10-3 and TRBJ2-7; D is undetermined. This CDR3 has 13 residues. The germline V gene encodes CDR1 ENHRY and CDR2 SYGVKD. V was trimmed by 0 bases and J by 13 bases, leaving 16 bases between them.

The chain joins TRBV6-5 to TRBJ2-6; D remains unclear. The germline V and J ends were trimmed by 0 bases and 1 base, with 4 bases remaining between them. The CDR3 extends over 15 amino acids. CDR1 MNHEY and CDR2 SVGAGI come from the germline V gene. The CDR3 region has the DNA TGTGCCAGCAGTTACTCCCAGTCTGGGGCCAACGTCCTGACTTTC. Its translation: CASSYSQSGANVLTF.

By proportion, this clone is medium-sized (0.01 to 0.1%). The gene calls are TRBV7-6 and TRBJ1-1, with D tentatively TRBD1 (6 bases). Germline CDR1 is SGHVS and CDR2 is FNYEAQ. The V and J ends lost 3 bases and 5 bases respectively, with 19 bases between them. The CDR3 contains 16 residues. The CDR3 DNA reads TGTGCCAGCAGCTTGCGGCCCTCAGGGGTGGGGACTGAAGCTTTCTTT. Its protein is CASSLRPSGVGTEAFF. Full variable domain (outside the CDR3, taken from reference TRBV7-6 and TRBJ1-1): GAGVSQSPRYKVTKRGQDVALRCDPISGHVSLYWYRQALGQGPEFLTYFNYEAQQDKSGLPNDRFSAERPEGSISTLTIQRTEQRDSAMYRCASSLRPSGVGTEAFFGQGTRLTVV.

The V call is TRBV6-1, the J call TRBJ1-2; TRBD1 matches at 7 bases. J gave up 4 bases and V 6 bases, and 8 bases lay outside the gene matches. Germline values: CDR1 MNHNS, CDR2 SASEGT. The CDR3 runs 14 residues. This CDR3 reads CASRPTTGVYGYTF. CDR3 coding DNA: TGTGCCAGCAGACCCACTACAGGGGTCTATGGCTACACCTTC.

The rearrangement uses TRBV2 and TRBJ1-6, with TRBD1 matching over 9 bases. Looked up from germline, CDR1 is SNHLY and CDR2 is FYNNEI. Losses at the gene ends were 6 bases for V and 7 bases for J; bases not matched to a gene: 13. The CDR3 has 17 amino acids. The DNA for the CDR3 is TGTGCCAGCAGGACGGACAGGGGTTGGGCCCAAAATTCACCCCTCCACTTT. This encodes CASRTDRGWAQNSPLHF.

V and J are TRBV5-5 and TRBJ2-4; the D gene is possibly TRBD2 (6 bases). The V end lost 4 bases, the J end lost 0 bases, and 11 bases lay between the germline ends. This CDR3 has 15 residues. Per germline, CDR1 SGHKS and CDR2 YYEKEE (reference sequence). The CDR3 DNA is TGTGCCAGCAGCCCCGGGGGACTAGCCAAAAACATTCAGTACTTC. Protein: CASSPGGLAKNIQYF. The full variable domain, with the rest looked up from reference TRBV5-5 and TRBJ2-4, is DAGVTQSPTHLIKTRGQQVTLRCSPISGHKSVSWYQQVLGQGPQFIFQYYEKEERGRGNFPDRFSARQFPNYSSELNVNALLLGDSALYLCASSPGGLAKNIQYFGAGTRLSVL.

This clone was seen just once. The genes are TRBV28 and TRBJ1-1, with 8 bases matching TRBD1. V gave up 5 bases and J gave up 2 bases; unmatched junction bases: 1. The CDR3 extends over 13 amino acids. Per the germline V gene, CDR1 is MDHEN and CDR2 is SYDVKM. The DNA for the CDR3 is TGTGCCAGCAGTACAGGGGGAAACACTGAAGCTTTCTTT. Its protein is CASSTGGNTEAFF.

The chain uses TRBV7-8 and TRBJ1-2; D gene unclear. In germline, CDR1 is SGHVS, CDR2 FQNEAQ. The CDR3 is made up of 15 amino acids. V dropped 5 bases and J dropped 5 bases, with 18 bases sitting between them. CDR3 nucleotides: TGTGCCAGCAGCGAAAGCCTGACTGGGGTATATGGCTACACCTTC. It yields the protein CASSESLTGVYGYTF. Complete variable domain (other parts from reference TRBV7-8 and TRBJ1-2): GAGVSQSPRYKVAKRGQDVALRCDPISGHVSLFWYQQALGQGPEFLTYFQNEAQLDKSGLPSDRFFAERPEGSVSTLKIQRTQQEDSAVYLCASSESLTGVYGYTFGSGTRLTVV.

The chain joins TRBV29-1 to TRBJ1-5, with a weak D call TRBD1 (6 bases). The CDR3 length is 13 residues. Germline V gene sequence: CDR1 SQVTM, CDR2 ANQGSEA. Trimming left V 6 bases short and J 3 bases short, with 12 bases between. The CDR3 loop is CSVWGGPNQPQHF. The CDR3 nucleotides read TGCAGCGTCTGGGGGGGCCCCAATCAGCCCCAGCATTTT.

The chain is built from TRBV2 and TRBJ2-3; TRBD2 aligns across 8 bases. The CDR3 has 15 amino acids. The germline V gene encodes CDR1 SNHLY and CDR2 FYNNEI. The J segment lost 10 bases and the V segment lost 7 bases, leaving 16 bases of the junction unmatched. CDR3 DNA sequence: TGTGCCAGCAAAGAGCGGGGGCCCTCCGGAGGGGCGCAGTATTTT. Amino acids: CASKERGPSGGAQYF.